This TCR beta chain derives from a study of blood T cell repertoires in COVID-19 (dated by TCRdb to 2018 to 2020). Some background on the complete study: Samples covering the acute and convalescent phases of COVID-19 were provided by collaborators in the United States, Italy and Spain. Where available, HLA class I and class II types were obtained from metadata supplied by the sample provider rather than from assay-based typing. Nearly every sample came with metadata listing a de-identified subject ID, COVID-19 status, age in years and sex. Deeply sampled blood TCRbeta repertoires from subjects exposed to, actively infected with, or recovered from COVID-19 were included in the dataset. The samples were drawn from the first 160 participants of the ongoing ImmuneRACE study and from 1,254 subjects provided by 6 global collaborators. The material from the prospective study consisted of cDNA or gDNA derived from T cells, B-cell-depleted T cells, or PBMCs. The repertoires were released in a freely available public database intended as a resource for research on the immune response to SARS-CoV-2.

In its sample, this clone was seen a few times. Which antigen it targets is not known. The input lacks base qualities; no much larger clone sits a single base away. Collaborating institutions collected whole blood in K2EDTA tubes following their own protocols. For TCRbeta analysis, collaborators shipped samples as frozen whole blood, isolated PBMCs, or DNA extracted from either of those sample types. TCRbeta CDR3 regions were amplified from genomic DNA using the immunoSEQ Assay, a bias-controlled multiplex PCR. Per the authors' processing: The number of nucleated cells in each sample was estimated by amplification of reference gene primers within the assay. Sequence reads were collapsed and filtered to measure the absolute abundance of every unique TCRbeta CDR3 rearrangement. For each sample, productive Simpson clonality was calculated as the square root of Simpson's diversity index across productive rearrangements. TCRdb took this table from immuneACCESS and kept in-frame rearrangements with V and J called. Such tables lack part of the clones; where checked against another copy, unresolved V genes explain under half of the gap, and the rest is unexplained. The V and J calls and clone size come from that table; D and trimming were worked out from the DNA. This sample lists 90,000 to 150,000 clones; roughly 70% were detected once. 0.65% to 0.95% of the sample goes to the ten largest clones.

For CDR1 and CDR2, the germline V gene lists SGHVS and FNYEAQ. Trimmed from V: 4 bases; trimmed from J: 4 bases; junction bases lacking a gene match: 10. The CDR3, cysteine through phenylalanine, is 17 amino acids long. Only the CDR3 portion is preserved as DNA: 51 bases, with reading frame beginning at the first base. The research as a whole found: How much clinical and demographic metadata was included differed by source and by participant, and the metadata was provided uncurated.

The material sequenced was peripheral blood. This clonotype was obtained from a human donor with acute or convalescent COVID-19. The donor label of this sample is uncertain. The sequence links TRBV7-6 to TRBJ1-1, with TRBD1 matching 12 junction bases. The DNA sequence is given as TGTGCCAGCAGCTCAAGGCCGGGACAGGGGGCGGGCACTGAAGCTTTCTTT. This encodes CASSSRPGQGAGTEAFF. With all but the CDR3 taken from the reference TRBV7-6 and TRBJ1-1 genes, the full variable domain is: GAGVSQSPRYKVTKRGQDVALRCDPISGHVSLYWYRQALGQGPEFLTYFNYEAQQDKSGLPNDRFSAERPEGSISTLTIQRTEQRDSAMYRCASSSRPGQGAGTEAFFGQGTRLTVV.